This TCR beta chain came from a study of T cells in Graves' hyperthyroidism and ophthalmopathy. The study, taken as a whole, reports: Most clonotypes expanded in thyroid above 0.001 were likewise present in blood. Ophthalmopathy, as predicted by the model, came a median 6.5 months after the prediction.

A remark on this clonotype: Its antigen is not known.

The CDR3 regions of TCR beta were amplified from RNA transcripts. A first-round RT-PCR of the TCR CDR3 used the HTBI primer set. A single record per CDR3 protein comes from TCRdb applying MiXCR to the multiplex PCR reads. In the table there are about 660,000 distinct CDR3 sequences, 45% of which are singletons. Germline CDR1 reads SGHDN; CDR2 reads FVKESK. The CDR3 is made up of 16 amino acids. Trimming removed 5 bases from V and 8 bases from J; junction bases left unmatched: 10. J is TRBJ1-6 and V is TRBV14, with 9 bases lining up with TRBD1. Sequenced sample: peripheral blood or thyroid tissue (not recorded which). The receptor was derived from an adult man with Graves' disease, either hyperthyroidism or ophthalmopathy (not recorded which). This CDR3 reads CASSEGTGPPHSPLHF. The CDR3 nucleotides are TGTGCCAGCAGCGAAGGGACAGGGCCTCCCCATTCACCCCTCCACTTT.